This entry concerns a single TCR beta chain. Its antigen is still unknown. These data belong to a study of CD8 T cells in ankylosing spondylitis. Study-wide results and limits: Roughly eight highly homologous variants made up a TCR beta motif that seemed to typify ankylosing spondylitis blood.

Using its own MiXCR run on the 5' RACE reads, TCRdb lists one record per CDR3 protein. The sample has almost 250,000 distinct CDR3 sequences, 30% to 40% seen once. The sequenced material came from blood, either unsorted or a sorted T cell fraction (not recorded which). The clonotype was recovered from a male donor with ankylosing spondylitis or in good health (not recorded which).

As DNA, the CDR3 is TGCGCCAGCAGCCAAGGGGACAGGGTTGGCACTGAAGCTTTCTTT. It is translated as CASSQGDRVGTEAFF. The chain has TRBV5-1 and TRBJ1-1, with 9 bases that match TRBD1. CDR3 length equals 15 residues. Germline assignment: CDR1 SGHRS and CDR2 YFSETQ. Unmatched junction bases numbered 8, after V lost 4 bases and J lost 4 bases.